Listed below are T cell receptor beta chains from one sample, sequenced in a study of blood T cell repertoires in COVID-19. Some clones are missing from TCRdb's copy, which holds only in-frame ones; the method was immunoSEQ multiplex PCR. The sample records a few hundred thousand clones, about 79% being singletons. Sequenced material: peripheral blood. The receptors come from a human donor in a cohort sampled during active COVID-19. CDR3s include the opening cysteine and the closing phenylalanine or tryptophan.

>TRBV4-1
CASSQGQGPTYEQYF
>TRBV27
CASSFRLVGNNEQFF
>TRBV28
CASRGFGSTYEQYF
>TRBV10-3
CATRAGSTDTQYF
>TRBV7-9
CASSLRPGDYEQYF
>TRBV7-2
CASSLSGLSYNEQFF
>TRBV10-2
CASSEGVWRAGGASDQPQHF
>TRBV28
CASSFGYRGYNYGYTF
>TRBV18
CASSPRGPQYF
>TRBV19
CASSMRRDSNRGSNQPQHF